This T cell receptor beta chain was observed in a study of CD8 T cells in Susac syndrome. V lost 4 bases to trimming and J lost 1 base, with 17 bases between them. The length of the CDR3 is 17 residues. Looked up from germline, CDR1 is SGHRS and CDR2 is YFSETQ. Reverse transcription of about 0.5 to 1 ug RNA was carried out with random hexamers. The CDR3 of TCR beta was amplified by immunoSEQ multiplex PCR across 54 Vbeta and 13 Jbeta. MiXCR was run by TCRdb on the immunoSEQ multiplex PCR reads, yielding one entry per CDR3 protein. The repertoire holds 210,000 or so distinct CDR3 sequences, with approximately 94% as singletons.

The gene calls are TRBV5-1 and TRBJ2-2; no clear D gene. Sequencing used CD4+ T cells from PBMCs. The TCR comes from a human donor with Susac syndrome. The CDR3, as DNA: TGCGCCAGCAGCGCGAGTCTTGGTCCTTTGAACACCGGGGAGCTGTTTTTT. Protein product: CASSASLGPLNTGELFF.